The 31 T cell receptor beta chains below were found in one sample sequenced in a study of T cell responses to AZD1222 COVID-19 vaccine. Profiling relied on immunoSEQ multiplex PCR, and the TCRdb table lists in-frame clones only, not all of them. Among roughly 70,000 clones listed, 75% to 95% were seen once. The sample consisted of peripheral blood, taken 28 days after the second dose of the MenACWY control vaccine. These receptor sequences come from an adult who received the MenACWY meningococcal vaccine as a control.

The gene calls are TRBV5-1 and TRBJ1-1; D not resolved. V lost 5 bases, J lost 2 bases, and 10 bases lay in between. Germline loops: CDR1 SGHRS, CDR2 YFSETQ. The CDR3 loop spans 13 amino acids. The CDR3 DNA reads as TGCGCCAGCAGATCGGGTTCAAACACTGAAGCTTTCTTT. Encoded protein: CASRSGSNTEAFF.

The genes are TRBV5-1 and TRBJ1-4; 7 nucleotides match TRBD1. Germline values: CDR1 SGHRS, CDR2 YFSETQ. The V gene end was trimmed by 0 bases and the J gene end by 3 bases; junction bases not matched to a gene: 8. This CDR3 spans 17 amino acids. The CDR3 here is CASSLGTGDLSNEKLFF. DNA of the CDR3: TGCGCCAGCAGCTTGGGAACAGGGGACTTATCTAATGAAAAACTGTTTTTT. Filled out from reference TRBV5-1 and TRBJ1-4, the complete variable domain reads KAGVTQTPRYLIKTRGQQVTLSCSPISGHRSVSWYQQTPGQGLQFLFEYFSETQRNKGNFPGRFSGRQFSNSRSEMNVSTLELGDSALYLCASSLGTGDLSNEKLFFGSGTQLSVL.

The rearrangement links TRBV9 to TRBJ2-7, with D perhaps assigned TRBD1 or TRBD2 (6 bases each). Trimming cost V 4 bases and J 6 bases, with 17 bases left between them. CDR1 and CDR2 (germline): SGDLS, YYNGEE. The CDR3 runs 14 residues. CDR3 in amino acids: CASSMDVQGGEQYF. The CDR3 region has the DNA TGTGCCAGCAGCATGGATGTACAGGGAGGCGAGCAGTACTTC.

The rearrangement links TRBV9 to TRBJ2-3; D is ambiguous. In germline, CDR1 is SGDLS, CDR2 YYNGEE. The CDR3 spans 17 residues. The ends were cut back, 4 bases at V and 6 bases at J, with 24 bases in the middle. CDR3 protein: CASSPRPQDQLADTQYF. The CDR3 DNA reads TGTGCCAGCAGCCCCCGCCCCCAGGACCAGTTAGCTGATACGCAGTATTTT.

The DNA for the CDR3 is TGTGCCAGCAGCCCTACCGACTTTCCCTACGAGCAGTACTTC. Translated, it gives CASSPTDFPYEQYF. The chain is built from TRBV9 and TRBJ2-7; D not resolved. V was cut by 4 bases and J by 2 bases, with 13 bases left in between. The CDR3 spans 14 residues. Germline V gene sequence: CDR1 SGDLS, CDR2 YYNGEE.

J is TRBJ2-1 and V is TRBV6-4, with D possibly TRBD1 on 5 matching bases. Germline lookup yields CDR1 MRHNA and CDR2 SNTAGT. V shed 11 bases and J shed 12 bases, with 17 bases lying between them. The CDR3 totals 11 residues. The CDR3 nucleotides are TGTGCCGACCCCCCCAGCAGGGTGCAGTTCTTC. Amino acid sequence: CADPPSRVQFF.

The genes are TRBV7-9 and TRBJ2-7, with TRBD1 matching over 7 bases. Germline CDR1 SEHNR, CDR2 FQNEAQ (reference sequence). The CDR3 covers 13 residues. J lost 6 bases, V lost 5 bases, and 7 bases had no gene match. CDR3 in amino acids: CASSRPDRSEQYF. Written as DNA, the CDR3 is TGTGCCAGCAGCCGCCCGGACAGGTCCGAGCAGTACTTC.

CDR3 sequence reads: CASSPGTFRSSYNSPLHF. CDR3 DNA: TGTGCCAGCAGCCCAGGGACTTTCCGGAGCTCCTATAATTCACCCCTCCACTTT. This sequence joins TRBV11-2 and TRBJ1-6; D is possibly TRBD1 (5 bases). Germline V CDR1 and CDR2: SGHAT, FQNNGV. The ends were cut back, 5 bases at V and 0 bases at J, with 17 bases in the middle. CDR3 length: 18 amino acids.

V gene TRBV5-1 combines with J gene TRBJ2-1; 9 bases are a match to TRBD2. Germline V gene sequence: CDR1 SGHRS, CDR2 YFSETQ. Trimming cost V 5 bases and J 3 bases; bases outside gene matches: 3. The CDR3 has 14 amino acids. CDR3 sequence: CASRTSGYYNEQFF. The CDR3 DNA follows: TGCGCCAGCAGGACTAGCGGATACTACAATGAGCAGTTCTTC. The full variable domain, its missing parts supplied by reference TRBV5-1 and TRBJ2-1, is KAGVTQTPRYLIKTRGQQVTLSCSPISGHRSVSWYQQTPGQGLQFLFEYFSETQRNKGNFPGRFSGRQFSNSRSEMNVSTLELGDSALYLCASRTSGYYNEQFFGPGTRLTVL.

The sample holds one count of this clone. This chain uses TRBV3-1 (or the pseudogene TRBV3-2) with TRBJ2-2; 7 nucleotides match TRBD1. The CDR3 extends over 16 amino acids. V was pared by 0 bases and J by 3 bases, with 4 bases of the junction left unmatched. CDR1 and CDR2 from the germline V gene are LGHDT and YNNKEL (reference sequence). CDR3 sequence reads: CASSQERGHHTGELFF. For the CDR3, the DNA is TGTGCCAGCAGCCAAGAAAGGGGGCACCACACCGGGGAGCTGTTTTTT.

The CDR3 DNA is TGTGCCAGCAGCTTAGTTCCGGGGGGTCTAGGAAATTCACCCCTCCACTTT. It yields the protein CASSLVPGGLGNSPLHF. The chain carries TRBV7-2 and TRBJ1-6; a weak D match, TRBD1 (5 bases). The V gene lost 1 base and the J gene lost 7 bases, with 17 bases spanning the gap. From germline, CDR1 is SGHTA and CDR2 FQGNSA. The length of the CDR3 is 17 residues.

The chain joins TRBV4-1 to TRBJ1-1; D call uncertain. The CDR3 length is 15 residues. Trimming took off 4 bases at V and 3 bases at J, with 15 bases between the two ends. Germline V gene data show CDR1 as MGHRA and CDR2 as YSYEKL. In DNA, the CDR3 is TGCGCCAGCAGCCCATTGGCGGGGAGCGACACTGAAGCTTTCTTT. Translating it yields CASSPLAGSDTEAFF.

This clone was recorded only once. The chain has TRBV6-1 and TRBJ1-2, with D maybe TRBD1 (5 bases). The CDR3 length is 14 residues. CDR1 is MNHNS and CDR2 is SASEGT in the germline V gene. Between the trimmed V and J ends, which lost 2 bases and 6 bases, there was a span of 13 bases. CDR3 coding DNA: TGTGCCAGCAGTGAACGCCAGACGGGACATGGCTACACCTTC. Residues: CASSERQTGHGYTF.

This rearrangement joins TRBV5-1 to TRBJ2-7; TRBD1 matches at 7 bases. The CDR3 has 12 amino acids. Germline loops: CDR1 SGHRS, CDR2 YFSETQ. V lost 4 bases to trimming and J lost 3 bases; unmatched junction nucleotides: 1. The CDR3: CASSRDSYEQYF. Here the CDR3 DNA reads TGCGCCAGCAGCCGGGACAGCTACGAGCAGTACTTC.

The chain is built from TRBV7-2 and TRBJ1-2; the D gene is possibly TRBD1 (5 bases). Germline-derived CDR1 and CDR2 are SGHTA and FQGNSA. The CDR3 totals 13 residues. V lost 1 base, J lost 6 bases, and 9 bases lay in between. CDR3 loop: CASSLGRADGYTF. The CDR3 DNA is TGTGCCAGCAGCTTAGGCAGGGCGGATGGCTACACCTTC.

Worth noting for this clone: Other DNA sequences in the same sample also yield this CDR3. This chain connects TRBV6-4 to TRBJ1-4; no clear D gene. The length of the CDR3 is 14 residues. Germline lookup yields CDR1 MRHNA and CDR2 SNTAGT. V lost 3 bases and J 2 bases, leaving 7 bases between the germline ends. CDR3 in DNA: TGTGCCAGCAGTGAAACAGCCACTAATGAAAAACTGTTTTTT. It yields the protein CASSETATNEKLFF.

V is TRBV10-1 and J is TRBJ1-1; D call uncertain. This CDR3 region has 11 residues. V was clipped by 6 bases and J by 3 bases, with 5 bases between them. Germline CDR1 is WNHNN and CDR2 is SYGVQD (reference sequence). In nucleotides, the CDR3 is TGCGCCAGCAGGGGTGACACTGAAGCTTTCTTT. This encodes CASRGDTEAFF.

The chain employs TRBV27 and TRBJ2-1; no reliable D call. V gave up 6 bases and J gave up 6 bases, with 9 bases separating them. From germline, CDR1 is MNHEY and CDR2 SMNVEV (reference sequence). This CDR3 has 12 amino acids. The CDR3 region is CASSPTLNEQFF. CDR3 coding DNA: TGTGCCAGCAGCCCCACGCTCAATGAGCAGTTCTTC.

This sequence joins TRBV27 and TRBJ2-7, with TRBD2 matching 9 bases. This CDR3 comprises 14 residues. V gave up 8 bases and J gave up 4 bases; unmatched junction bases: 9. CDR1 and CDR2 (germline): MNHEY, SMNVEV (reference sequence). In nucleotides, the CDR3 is TGTGCCAGCCGGGCGCTAGCGGGACAATACGAGCAGTACTTC. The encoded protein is CASRALAGQYEQYF.

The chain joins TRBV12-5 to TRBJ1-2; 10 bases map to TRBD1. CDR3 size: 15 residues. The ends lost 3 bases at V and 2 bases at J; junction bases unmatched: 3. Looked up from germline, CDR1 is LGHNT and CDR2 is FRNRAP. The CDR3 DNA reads TGTGCTAGTGGTTTCGGGGGACAGGGGAACTATGGCTACACCTTC. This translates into CASGFGGQGNYGYTF.

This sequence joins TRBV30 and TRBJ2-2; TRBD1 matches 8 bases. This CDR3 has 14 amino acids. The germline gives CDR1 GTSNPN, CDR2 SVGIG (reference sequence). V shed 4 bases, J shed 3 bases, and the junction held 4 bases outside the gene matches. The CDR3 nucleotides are TGTGCCTGGACCCGGGACAGGTACACCGGGGAGCTGTTTTTT. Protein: CAWTRDRYTGELFF.

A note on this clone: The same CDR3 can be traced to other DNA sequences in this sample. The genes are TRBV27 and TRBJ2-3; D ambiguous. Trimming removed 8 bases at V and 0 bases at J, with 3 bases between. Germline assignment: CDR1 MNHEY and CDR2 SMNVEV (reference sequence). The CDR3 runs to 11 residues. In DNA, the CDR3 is TGTGCCAGCTCGAGCACAGATACGCAGTATTTT. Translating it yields CASSSTDTQYF.

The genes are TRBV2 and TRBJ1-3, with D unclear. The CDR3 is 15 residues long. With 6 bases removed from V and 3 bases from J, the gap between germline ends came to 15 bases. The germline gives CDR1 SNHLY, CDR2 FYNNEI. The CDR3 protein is CASRDPGTLGNTIYF. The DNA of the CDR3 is TGTGCCAGCAGGGACCCAGGTACTCTTGGAAACACCATATATTTT.

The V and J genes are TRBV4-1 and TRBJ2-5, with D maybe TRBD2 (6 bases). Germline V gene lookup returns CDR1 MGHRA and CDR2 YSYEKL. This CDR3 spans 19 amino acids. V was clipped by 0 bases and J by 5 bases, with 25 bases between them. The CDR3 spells CASSQEDSVGGVVGETQYF. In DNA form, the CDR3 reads TGCGCCAGCAGCCAAGAAGACAGCGTGGGGGGAGTTGTAGGGGAGACCCAGTACTTC.

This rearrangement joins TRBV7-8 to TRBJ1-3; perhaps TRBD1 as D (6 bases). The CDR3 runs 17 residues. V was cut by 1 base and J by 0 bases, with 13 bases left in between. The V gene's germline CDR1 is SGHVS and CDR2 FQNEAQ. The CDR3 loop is CASSLEGEWGSGNTIYF. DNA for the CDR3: TGTGCCAGCAGCTTAGAGGGGGAGTGGGGCTCTGGAAACACCATATATTTT.

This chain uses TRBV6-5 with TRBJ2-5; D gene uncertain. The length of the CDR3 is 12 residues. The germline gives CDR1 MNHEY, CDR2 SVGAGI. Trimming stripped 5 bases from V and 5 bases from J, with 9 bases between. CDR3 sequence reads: CASSPDTETQYF. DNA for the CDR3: TGTGCCAGCAGTCCCGACACGGAGACCCAGTACTTC.

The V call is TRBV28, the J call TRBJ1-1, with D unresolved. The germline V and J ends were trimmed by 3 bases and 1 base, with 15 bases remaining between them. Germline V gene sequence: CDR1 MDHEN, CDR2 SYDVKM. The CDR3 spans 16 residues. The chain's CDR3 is CASSFLLIRANTEAFF. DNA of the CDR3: TGTGCCAGCAGTTTCCTCTTGATCCGGGCGAACACTGAAGCTTTCTTT.

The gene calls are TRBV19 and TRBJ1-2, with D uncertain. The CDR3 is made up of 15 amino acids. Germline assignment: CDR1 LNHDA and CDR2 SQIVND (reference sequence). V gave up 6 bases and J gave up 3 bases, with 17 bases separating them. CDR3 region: CASSLLGAPYYGYTF. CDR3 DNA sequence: TGTGCCAGTAGCTTACTGGGAGCTCCGTACTATGGCTACACCTTC. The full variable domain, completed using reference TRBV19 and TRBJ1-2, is DGGITQSPKYLFRKEGQNVTLSCEQNLNHDAMYWYRQDPGQGLRLIYYSQIVNDFQKGDIAEGYSVSREKKESFPLTVTSAQKNPTAFYLCASSLLGAPYYGYTFGSGTRLTVV.

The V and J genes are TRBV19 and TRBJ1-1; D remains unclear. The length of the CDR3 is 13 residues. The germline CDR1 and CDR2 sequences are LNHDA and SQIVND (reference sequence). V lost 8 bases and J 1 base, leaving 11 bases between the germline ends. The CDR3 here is CASSYTQNTEAFF. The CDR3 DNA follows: TGTGCCAGTTCTTACACGCAGAACACTGAAGCTTTCTTT.

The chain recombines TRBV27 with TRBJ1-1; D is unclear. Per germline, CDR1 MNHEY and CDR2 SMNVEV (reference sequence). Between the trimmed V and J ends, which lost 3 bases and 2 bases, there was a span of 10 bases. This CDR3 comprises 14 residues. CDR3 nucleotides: TGTGCCAGCAGTTTTGGGCTGGGAAACACTGAAGCTTTCTTT. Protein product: CASSFGLGNTEAFF.

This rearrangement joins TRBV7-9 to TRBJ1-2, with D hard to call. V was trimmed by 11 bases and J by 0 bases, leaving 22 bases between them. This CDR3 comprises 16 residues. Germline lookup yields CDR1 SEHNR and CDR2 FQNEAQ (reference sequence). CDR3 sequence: CAGGDRTLTANYGYTF. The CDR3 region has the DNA TGTGCCGGCGGCGACCGAACGTTGACGGCTAACTATGGCTACACCTTC.